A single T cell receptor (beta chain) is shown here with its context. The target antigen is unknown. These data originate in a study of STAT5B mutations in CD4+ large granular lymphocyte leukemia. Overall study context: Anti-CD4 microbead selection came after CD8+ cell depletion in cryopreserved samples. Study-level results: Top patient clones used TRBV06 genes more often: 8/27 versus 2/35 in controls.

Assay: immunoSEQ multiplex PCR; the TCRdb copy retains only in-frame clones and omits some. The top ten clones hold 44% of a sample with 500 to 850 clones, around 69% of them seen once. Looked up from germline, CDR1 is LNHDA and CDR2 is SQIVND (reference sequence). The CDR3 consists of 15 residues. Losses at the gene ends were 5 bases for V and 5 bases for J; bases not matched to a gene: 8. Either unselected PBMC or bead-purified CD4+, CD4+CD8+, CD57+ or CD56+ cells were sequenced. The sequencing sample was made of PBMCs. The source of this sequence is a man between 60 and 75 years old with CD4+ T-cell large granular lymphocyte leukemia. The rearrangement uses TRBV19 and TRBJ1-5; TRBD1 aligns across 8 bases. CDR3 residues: CASSLPTGVDQPQHF. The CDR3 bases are TGTGCCAGTAGTCTTCCGACAGGGGTGGATCAGCCCCAGCATTTT.